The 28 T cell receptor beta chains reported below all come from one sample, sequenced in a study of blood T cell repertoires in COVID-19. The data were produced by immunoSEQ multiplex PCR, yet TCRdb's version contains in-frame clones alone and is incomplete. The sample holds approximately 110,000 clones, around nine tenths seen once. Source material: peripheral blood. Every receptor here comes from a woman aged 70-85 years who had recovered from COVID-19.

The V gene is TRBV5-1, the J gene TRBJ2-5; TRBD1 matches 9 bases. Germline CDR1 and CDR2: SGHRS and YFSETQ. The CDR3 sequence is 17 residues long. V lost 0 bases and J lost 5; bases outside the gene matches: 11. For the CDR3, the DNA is TGCGCCAGCAGCTTGGCGGGGACAGGGTCAGGTTGGGAGACCCAGTACTTC. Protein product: CASSLAGTGSGWETQYF.

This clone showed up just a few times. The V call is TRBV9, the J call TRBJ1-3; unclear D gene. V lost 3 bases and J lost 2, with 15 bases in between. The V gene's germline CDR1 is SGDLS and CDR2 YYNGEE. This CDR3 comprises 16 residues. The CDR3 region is CASSAQDGRAGNTIYF. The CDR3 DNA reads TGTGCCAGCAGCGCCCAAGACGGGAGAGCTGGAAACACCATATATTTT.

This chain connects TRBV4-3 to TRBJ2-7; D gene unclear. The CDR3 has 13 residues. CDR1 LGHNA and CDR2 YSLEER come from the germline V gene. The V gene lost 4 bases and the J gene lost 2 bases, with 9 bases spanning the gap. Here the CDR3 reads CASSLNSAYEQYF. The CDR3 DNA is TGCGCCAGCAGCCTAAATTCCGCCTACGAGCAGTACTTC.

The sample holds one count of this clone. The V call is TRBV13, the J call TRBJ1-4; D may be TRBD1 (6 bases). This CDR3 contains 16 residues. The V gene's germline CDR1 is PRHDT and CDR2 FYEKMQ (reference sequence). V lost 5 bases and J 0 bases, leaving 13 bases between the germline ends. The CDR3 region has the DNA TGTGCCAGCAGCCCAGGGGATGGTGCAACTAATGAAAAACTGTTTTTT. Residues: CASSPGDGATNEKLFF. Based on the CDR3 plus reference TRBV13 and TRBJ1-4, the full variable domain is AAGVIQSPRHLIKEKRETATLKCYPIPRHDTVYWYQQGPGQDPQFLISFYEKMQSDKGSIPDRFSAQQFSDYHSELNMSSLELGDSALYFCASSPGDGATNEKLFFGSGTQLSVL.

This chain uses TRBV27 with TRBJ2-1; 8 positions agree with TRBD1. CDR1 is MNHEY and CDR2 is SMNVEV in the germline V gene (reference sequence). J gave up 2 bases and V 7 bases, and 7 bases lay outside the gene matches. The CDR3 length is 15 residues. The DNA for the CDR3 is TGTGCCAGCACCCGACAGGGGTCAACCTACAATGAGCAGTTCTTC. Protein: CASTRQGSTYNEQFF.

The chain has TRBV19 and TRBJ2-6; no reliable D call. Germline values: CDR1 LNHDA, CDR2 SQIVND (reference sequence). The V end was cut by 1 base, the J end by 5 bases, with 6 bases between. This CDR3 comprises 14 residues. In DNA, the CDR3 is TGTGCCAGTAGTATAGGCGCTCGGGCCAACGTCCTGACTTTC. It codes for CASSIGARANVLTF.

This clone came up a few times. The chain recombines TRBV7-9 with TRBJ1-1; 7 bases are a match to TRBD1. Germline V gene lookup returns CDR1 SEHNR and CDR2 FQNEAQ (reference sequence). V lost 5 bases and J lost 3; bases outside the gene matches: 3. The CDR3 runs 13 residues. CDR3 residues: CASSVRGDTEAFF. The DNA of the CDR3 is TGTGCCAGCAGCGTCAGGGGGGACACTGAAGCTTTCTTT. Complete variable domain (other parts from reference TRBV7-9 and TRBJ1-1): DTGVSQNPRHKITKRGQNVTFRCDPISEHNRLYWYRQTLGQGPEFLTYFQNEAQLEKSRLLSDRFSAERPKGSFSTLEIQRTEQGDSAMYLCASSVRGDTEAFFGQGTRLTVV.

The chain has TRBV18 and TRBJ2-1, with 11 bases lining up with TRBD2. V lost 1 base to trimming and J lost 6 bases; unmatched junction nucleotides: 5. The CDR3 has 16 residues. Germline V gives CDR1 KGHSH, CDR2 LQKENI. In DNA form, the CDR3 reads TGTGCCAGCTCACCACTTTGGCTAGCGGGGGGCAATGAGCAGTTCTTC. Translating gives CASSPLWLAGGNEQFF.

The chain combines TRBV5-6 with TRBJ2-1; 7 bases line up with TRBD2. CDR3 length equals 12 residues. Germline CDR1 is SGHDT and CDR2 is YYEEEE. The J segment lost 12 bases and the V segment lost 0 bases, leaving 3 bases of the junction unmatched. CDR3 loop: CASSLGTGGQFF. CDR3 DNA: TGTGCCAGCAGCTTGGGAACGGGGGGGCAGTTCTTC.

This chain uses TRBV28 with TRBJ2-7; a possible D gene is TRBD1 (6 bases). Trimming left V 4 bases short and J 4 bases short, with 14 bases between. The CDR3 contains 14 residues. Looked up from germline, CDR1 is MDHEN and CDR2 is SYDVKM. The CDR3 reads CASSSPGTPYEQYF. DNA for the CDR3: TGTGCCAGCAGTTCCCCCGGGACACCTTACGAGCAGTACTTC.

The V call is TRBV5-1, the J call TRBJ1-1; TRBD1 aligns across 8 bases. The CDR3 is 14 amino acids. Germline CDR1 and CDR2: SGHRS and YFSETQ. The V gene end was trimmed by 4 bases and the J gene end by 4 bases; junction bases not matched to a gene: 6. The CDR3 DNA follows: TGCGCCAGCAGCCCAGGGGGCGCAGGCACTGAAGCTTTCTTT. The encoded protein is CASSPGGAGTEAFF.

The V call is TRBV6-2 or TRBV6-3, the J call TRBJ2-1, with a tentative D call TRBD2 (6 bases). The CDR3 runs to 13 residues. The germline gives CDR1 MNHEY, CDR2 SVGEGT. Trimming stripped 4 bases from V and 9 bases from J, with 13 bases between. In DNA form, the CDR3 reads TGTGCCAGCAGTTCTTGGGGGGTAGGTGAGCAGTTCTTC. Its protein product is CASSSWGVGEQFF.

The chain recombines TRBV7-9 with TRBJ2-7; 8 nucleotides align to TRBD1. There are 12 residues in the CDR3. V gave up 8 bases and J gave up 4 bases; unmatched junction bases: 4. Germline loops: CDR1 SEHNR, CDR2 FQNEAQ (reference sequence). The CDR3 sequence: CASQDREYEQYF. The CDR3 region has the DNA TGTGCCAGCCAGGACAGGGAGTACGAGCAGTACTTC.

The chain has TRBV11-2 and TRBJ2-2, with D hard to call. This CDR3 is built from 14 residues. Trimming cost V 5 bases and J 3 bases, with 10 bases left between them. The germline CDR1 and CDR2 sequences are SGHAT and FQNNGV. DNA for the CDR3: TGTGCCAGCAGCCTCATGGCTGACACCGGGGAGCTGTTTTTT. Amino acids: CASSLMADTGELFF.

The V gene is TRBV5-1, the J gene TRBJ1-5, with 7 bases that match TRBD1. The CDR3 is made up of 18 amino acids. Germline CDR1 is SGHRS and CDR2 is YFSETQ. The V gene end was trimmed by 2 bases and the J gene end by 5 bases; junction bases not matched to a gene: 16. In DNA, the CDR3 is TGCGCCAGCAGCTTAAGGCCGGGACAGATGTCCGAGGATCAGCCCCAGCATTTT. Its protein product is CASSLRPGQMSEDQPQHF.

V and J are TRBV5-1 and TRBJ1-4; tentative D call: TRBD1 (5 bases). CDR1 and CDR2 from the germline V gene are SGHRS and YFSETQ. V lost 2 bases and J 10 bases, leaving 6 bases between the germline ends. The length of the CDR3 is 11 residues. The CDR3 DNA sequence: TGCGCCAGCAGCTTCGGGGGAAAACTGTTTTTT. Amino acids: CASSFGGKLFF.

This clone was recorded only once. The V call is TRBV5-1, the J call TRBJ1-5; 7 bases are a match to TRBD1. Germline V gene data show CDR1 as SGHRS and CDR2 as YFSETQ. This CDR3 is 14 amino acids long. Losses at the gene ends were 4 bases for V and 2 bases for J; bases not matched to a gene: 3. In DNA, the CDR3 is TGCGCCAGCAGCCCCGGACAGGGCAATCAGCCCCAGCATTTT. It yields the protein CASSPGQGNQPQHF.

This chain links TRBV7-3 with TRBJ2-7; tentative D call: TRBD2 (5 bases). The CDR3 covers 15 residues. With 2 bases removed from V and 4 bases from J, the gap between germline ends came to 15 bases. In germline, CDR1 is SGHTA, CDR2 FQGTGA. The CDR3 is CASSLLGLPTYEQYF. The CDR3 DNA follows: TGTGCCAGCAGCTTACTTGGACTCCCAACGTACGAGCAGTACTTC.

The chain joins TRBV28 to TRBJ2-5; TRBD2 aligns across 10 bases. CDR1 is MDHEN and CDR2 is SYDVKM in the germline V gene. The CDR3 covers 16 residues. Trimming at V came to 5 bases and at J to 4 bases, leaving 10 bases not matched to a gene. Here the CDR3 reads CASSPPRTSGVETQYF. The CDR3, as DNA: TGTGCCAGCAGTCCCCCCCGCACTAGCGGGGTAGAGACCCAGTACTTC.

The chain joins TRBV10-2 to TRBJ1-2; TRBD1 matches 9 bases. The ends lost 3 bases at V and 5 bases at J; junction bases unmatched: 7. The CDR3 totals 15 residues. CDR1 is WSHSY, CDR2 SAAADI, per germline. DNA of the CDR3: TGCGCCAGCAGTGAAGGGGACAGGGAGATTTATGGCTACACCTTC. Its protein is CASSEGDREIYGYTF.

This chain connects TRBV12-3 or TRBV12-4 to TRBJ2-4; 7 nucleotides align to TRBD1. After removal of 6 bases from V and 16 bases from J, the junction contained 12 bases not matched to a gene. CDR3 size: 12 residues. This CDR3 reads CASRPGSGTAYF. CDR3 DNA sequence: TGTGCCAGCAGACCCGGGTCGGGGACAGCCTACTTC.

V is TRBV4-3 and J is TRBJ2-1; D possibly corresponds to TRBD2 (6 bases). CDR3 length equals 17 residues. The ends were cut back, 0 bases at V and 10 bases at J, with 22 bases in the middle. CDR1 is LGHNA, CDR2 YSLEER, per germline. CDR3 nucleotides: TGCGCCAGCAGCCAAGATCGTAGTAGCGGAGACCGGCCGGAGCAGTTCTTC. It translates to CASSQDRSSGDRPEQFF.

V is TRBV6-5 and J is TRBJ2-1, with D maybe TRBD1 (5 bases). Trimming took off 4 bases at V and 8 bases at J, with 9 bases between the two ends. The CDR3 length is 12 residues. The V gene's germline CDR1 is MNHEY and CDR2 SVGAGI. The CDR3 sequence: CASSFRGDEQFF. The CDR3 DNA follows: TGTGCCAGCAGTTTTAGGGGCGATGAGCAGTTCTTC.

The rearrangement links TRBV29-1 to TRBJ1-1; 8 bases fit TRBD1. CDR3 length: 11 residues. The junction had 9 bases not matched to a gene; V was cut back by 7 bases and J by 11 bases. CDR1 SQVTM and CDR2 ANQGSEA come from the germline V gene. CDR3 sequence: CSGGQGGEAFF. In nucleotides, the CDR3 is TGCAGCGGTGGACAGGGTGGTGAGGCTTTCTTT.

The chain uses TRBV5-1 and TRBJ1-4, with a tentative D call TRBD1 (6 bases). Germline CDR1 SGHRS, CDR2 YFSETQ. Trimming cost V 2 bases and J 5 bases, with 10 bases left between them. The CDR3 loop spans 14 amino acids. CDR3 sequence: CASSFKQGNEKLFF. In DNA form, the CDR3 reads TGCGCCAGCAGCTTCAAACAGGGAAATGAAAAACTGTTTTTT.

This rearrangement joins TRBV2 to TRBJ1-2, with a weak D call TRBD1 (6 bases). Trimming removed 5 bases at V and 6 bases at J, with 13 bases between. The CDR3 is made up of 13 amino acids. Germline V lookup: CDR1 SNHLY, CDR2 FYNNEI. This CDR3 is CASSSQGRDGYTF. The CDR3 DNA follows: TGTGCCAGCAGTTCACAGGGACGGGATGGCTACACCTTC.

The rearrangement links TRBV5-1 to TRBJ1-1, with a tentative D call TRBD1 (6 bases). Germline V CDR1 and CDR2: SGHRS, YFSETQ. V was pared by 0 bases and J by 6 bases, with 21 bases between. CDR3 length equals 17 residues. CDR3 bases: TGCGCCAGCAGCTTGGGGCCCCGGGGGGCTGAGGTCGCTGAAGCTTTCTTT. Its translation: CASSLGPRGAEVAEAFF. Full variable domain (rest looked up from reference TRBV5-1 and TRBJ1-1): KAGVTQTPRYLIKTRGQQVTLSCSPISGHRSVSWYQQTPGQGLQFLFEYFSETQRNKGNFPGRFSGRQFSNSRSEMNVSTLELGDSALYLCASSLGPRGAEVAEAFFGQGTRLTVV.

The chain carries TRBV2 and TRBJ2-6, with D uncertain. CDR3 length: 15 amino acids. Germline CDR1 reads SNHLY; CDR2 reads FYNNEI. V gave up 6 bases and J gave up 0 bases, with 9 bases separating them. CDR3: CASRMSISGANVLTF. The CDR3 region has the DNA TGTGCCAGCAGGATGAGTATCTCTGGGGCCAACGTCCTGACTTTC.